This record concerns one T cell receptor beta chain sequence. Its antigen is not known. The repertoire was sequenced with immunoSEQ multiplex PCR; TCRdb's copy has only in-frame clones and lacks some. The table has approximately 190,000 clones, 85% to 95% seen once. The entry originates in a study of T cell responses to AZD1222 COVID-19 vaccine. After removal of 4 bases from V and 3 bases from J, the junction contained 5 bases not matched to a gene. Looked up from germline, CDR1 is ENHRY and CDR2 is SYGVKD. The CDR3 has 15 residues. Findings of the study overall: Among the donors, most were white British and more were female, and clonal diversity was possibly underestimated. Baseline serostatus was positive in only six or seven AZD1222 recipients. Per reports, nearly half of all spike-specific TCRs target regions that are unmutated in variants. Regions 160-218 and 743-854 held dominance among vaccine-associated CD4 TCRs, which spanned spike.

The rearrangement uses TRBV10-3 and TRBJ1-1, with 10 positions matching TRBD1. Sequencing was performed on peripheral blood, taken 28 days after the second AZD1222 dose. The sequence was collected from an adult who received the AZD1222 COVID-19 vaccine. The CDR3 is CAISVTGTGDTEAFF. In nucleotides, the CDR3 is TGTGCCATCAGTGTCACCGGGACAGGGGACACTGAAGCTTTCTTT.